A single sample is the source of the 31 T cell receptor beta chains below, sequenced in a study of regulatory T cells in long-lasting Graves disease. Time point noted: newly diagnosed GD, antithyroid drugs for less than 3 months. Extracted RNA from PBMCs served as the source of the TCR library. Researchers made TCR beta libraries by using iRepertoire HTBI primers and running Arm-PCR on CDR3 regions. TCRdb redid the calling of the multiplex PCR reads with MiXCR, one entry per CDR3 protein. The sample carries approximately 560,000 distinct CDR3 sequences, 16% recorded once. These data also formed part of another study, on T cells in Graves' hyperthyroidism and ophthalmopathy.

This material consisted of peripheral blood mononuclear cells (PBMCs), taken at new diagnosis, from a patient treated with antithyroid drugs. Receptors originate from a young man with Graves disease.

The chain carries TRBV4-2 and TRBJ1-3; weak D call: TRBD1 (5 bases). Germline V gene data show CDR1 as LGHNA and CDR2 as YNFKEQ. The ends were cut back, 0 bases at V and 2 bases at J, with 8 bases in the middle. The length of the CDR3 is 15 residues. The CDR3 region has the DNA TGTGCCAGCAGCCAAGATCAGGGAACTGGAAACACCATATATTTT. It codes for CASSQDQGTGNTIYF.

This sequence joins TRBV5-1 and TRBJ1-4; a possible D gene is TRBD1 (6 bases). The germline V gene has CDR1 SGHRS and CDR2 YFSETQ. This CDR3 has 14 amino acids. V was pared by 1 base and J by 2 bases, with 6 bases between. CDR3 sequence reads: CASSLTGTNEKLFF. In DNA, the CDR3 is TGCGCCAGCAGCTTGACAGGGACTAATGAAAAACTGTTTTTT.

The J gene is TRBJ2-3, the V gene TRBV7-6; 8 nucleotides match TRBD2. V was pared by 5 bases and J by 1 base, with 5 bases of the junction left unmatched. This CDR3 is 15 amino acids long. The germline gives CDR1 SGHVS, CDR2 FNYEAQ. The CDR3 nucleotides are TGTGCCAGCAGCCCGACTAGCGAGGGCACAGATACGCAGTATTTT. Protein: CASSPTSEGTDTQYF.

J is TRBJ1-1 and V is TRBV7-9; tentatively, D is TRBD1 (5 bases). Trimming left V 8 bases short and J 4 bases short, with 29 bases between. The CDR3 is 18 amino acids. Germline CDR1 and CDR2: SEHNR and FQNEAQ (reference sequence). In nucleotides, the CDR3 is TGTGCCAGCGGATCCCAGAGCGTTTGGACGGGACGGGGCACTGAAGCTTTCTTT. Amino acids: CASGSQSVWTGRGTEAFF.

This clonotype was seen a handful of times. The chain joins TRBV6-1 to TRBJ2-2, with 14 bases fitting TRBD2. The CDR3 runs to 18 residues. The V segment lost 0 bases and the J segment 6 bases; nucleotides outside the gene matches: 6. Germline V CDR1 and CDR2: MNHNS, SASEGT. In DNA form, the CDR3 reads TGTGCCAGCAGTGAAGCTTCGGGACTAGCGGGAGTCCCCGGGGAGCTGTTTTTT. The encoded protein is CASSEASGLAGVPGELFF.

This clonotype was detected ten times or more. The CDR3 DNA is TGTGCCAGCAGCCAAACGGGAGTTCCCTACAATGAGCAGTTCTTC. Its protein product is CASSQTGVPYNEQFF. The rearrangement uses TRBV7-9 and TRBJ2-1, with D perhaps matching TRBD2 (6 bases). This CDR3 is 15 amino acids long. Germline-derived CDR1 and CDR2 are SEHNR and FQNEAQ (reference sequence). The V end lost 5 bases, the J end lost 2 bases, and 13 bases lay between the germline ends.

This clonotype was seen ten or more times. The CDR3 sequence is CASSAAGSEQYF. The CDR3 bases are TGTGCCAGCAGCGCAGCGGGATCCGAGCAGTACTTC. The chain links TRBV7-9 to TRBJ2-7; 7 bases are shared with TRBD2. V shed 5 bases, J shed 6 bases, and the junction held 4 bases outside the gene matches. The CDR3 is 12 amino acids. Germline lookup yields CDR1 SEHNR and CDR2 FQNEAQ (reference sequence).

Only a few counts were recorded for this clonotype. This CDR3 is CASSGATGPTQYF. In DNA form, the CDR3 reads TGTGCCAGCAGCGGGGCCACTGGCCCTACGCAGTATTTT. The J gene is TRBJ2-3, the V gene TRBV9; D is unclear. Trimming pared 3 bases from V and 8 bases from J, leaving 13 bases between. Looked up from germline, CDR1 is SGDLS and CDR2 is YYNGEE. This CDR3 is 13 amino acids long.

V and J are TRBV5-8 and TRBJ2-2; D may be TRBD1 or TRBD2 (5 bases each). Germline CDR1 SGHTS, CDR2 YDEGEE. The CDR3 is made up of 13 amino acids. V was cut by 7 bases and J by 7 bases, with 14 bases left in between. CDR3 protein: CASSRGTDGELFF. DNA of the CDR3: TGTGCCAGCTCTCGAGGGACGGACGGGGAGCTGTTTTTT.

This clonotype was detected ten times or more. V and J are TRBV20-1 and TRBJ2-1, with D possibly TRBD2 on 6 matching bases. Germline CDR1 DFQATT, CDR2 SNEGSKA (reference sequence). This CDR3 spans 13 amino acids. Deletions cut 4 bases from V and 5 bases from J, with 12 bases between. This CDR3 is CSAIGGQNNEQFF. CDR3 coding DNA: TGCAGTGCTATAGGAGGGCAGAACAATGAGCAGTTCTTC.

This clonotype came up a few times. Written as DNA, the CDR3 is TGTGCCAGCAGCACCATGGGACTAGTTAGGGAGACCCAGTACTTC. Its protein product is CASSTMGLVRETQYF. V and J are TRBV12-3 or TRBV12-4 and TRBJ2-5, with 8 bases identical to TRBD2. This CDR3 has 15 residues. Unmatched junction bases numbered 11, after V lost 6 bases and J lost 5 bases.

On this clonotype: A much larger clone differs by one base, so this may be a read error. The rearrangement uses TRBV6-5 and TRBJ2-1; 8 nucleotides align to TRBD1. The CDR3 is 16 amino acids. J gave up 7 bases and V 1 base, and 9 bases lay outside the gene matches. Germline V gene lookup returns CDR1 MNHEY and CDR2 SVGAGI. The CDR3 sequence is CASSYFPTGVGNEQFF. CDR3 coding DNA: TGTGCCAGCAGTTACTTCCCGACAGGGGTAGGGAATGAGCAGTTCTTC.

This clonotype was counted ten times or more. This chain connects TRBV27 to TRBJ2-1; 13 bases fit TRBD2. Trimming took 11 bases from V and 3 from J; bases not matched to a gene: 10. The CDR3 length is 16 residues. Germline CDR1 is MNHEY and CDR2 is SMNVEV (reference sequence). CDR3 residues: CASRTSGSLFYNEQFF. The CDR3 DNA follows: TGTGCCTCCCGGACTAGCGGGAGCCTTTTCTACAATGAGCAGTTCTTC.

This chain connects TRBV4-1 to TRBJ2-7, with D unclear. There are 13 residues in the CDR3. From germline, CDR1 is MGHRA and CDR2 YSYEKL. The V and J ends lost 0 bases and 6 bases respectively, with 9 bases between them. CDR3 amino acids: CASSQDPGFEQYF. The CDR3 nucleotides are TGCGCCAGCAGCCAAGACCCCGGGTTCGAGCAGTACTTC.

This clonotype was seen at least ten times. V gene TRBV30 combines with J gene TRBJ2-1; possibly TRBD2 for D (6 bases). Germline V gene lookup returns CDR1 GTSNPN and CDR2 SVGIG (reference sequence). The CDR3 has 17 amino acids. Trimming cost V 0 bases and J 1 base, with 16 bases left between them. The CDR3 reads CAWSVGSAGYSYNEQFF. The CDR3 nucleotides read TGTGCCTGGAGTGTCGGTTCCGCGGGATATTCCTACAATGAGCAGTTCTTC.

This clonotype has ten or more counts. The genes are TRBV11-2 and TRBJ2-7, with TRBD1 matching 7 bases. Germline CDR1 is SGHAT and CDR2 is FQNNGV. Germline trimming cut 1 base from V and 6 bases from J; bases unmatched to any gene: 3. CDR3 size: 13 residues. The DNA of the CDR3 is TGTGCCAGCAGCTTAGTGGCAGGGGGCGAGCAGTACTTC. Protein: CASSLVAGGEQYF. The variable domain in full, completed from reference TRBV11-2 and TRBJ2-7, reads EAGVAQSPRYKIIEKRQSVAFWCNPISGHATLYWYQQILGQGPKLLIQFQNNGVVDDSQLPKDRFSAERLKGVDSTLKIQPAKLEDSAVYLCASSLVAGGEQYFGPGTRLTVT.

The rearrangement uses TRBV6-1 and TRBJ2-7; 10 bases match TRBD2. In germline, CDR1 is MNHNS, CDR2 SASEGT. Germline trimming cut 6 bases from V and 7 bases from J; bases unmatched to any gene: 12. The CDR3 runs 15 residues. Here the CDR3 reads CASRTAGGGTKEQYF. In DNA form, the CDR3 reads TGTGCCAGCAGAACAGCGGGAGGGGGTACGAAAGAGCAGTACTTC.

J is TRBJ2-7 and V is TRBV19, with 9 bases that match TRBD1. Germline V gene data show CDR1 as LNHDA and CDR2 as SQIVND (reference sequence). After removal of 2 bases from V and 1 base from J, the junction contained 3 bases not matched to a gene. This CDR3 is 15 amino acids long. The CDR3 loop reads CASSINRGLSYEQYF. The CDR3 bases are TGTGCCAGTAGTATAAACAGGGGGCTTTCCTACGAGCAGTACTTC. Full variable domain (outside the CDR3, taken from reference TRBV19 and TRBJ2-7): DGGITQSPKYLFRKEGQNVTLSCEQNLNHDAMYWYRQDPGQGLRLIYYSQIVNDFQKGDIAEGYSVSREKKESFPLTVTSAQKNPTAFYLCASSINRGLSYEQYFGPGTRLTVT.

In its sample, this clonotype was seen many times. The rearrangement uses TRBV20-1 and TRBJ2-7; D gene ambiguous. V was clipped by 3 bases and J by 5 bases, with 5 bases between them. From germline, CDR1 is DFQATT and CDR2 SNEGSKA (reference sequence). This CDR3 is built from 10 residues. The chain's CDR3 is CSASLDEQYF. Here the CDR3 DNA reads TGCAGTGCTAGTTTGGACGAGCAGTACTTC.

The chain joins TRBV7-9 to TRBJ1-1, with 8 bases matching TRBD1. V shed 3 bases and J 11 bases; nucleotides not matched to a gene: 5. Germline V CDR1 and CDR2: SEHNR, FQNEAQ (reference sequence). CDR3 length: 12 amino acids. CDR3 amino acids: CASSLTGVVAFF. DNA for the CDR3: TGTGCCAGCAGCTTGACAGGGGTCGTCGCTTTCTTT. Variable domain in full (rest from reference TRBV7-9 and TRBJ1-1): DTGVSQNPRHKITKRGQNVTFRCDPISEHNRLYWYRQTLGQGPEFLTYFQNEAQLEKSRLLSDRFSAERPKGSFSTLEIQRTEQGDSAMYLCASSLTGVVAFFGQGTRLTVV.

This clonotype was detected ten times or more. The rearrangement links TRBV12-3 or TRBV12-4 to TRBJ2-5; possible D gene TRBD2, 6 bases. Trimming pared 6 bases from V and 9 bases from J, leaving 26 bases between. The CDR3 contains 16 residues. As DNA, the CDR3 is TGTGCCAGCAGCTCCACCCTACAGAAGGAAGGAGGGGCCCAGTACTTC. Translating gives CASSSTLQKEGGAQYF.

V gene TRBV6-1 combines with J gene TRBJ2-7; 8 bases line up with TRBD2. The germline V gene encodes CDR1 MNHNS and CDR2 SASEGT. This CDR3 has 15 amino acids. The V segment lost 1 base and the J segment 0 bases; nucleotides outside the gene matches: 2. The CDR3 bases are TGTGCCAGCAGTGAAGGGACTAGCAGCTCCTACGAGCAGTACTTC. Its protein is CASSEGTSSSYEQYF.

The chain uses TRBV6-5 and TRBJ2-1, with no clear D. Germline CDR1 MNHEY, CDR2 SVGAGI. V lost 0 bases and J 4 bases, leaving 4 bases between the germline ends. This CDR3 has 13 residues. This CDR3 reads CASSYSKYNEQFF. In DNA, the CDR3 is TGTGCCAGCAGTTACTCGAAATACAATGAGCAGTTCTTC.

V and J are TRBV7-3 and TRBJ2-7; D perhaps matches TRBD1 (5 bases). V lost 5 bases, J lost 4 bases, and 12 bases lay in between. From germline, CDR1 is SGHTA and CDR2 FQGTGA. The CDR3 extends over 13 amino acids. The CDR3 nucleotides are TGTGCCAGCAGCCGCTCGCAGGGTTACGAGCAGTACTTC. It codes for CASSRSQGYEQYF.

This clonotype appeared a few times. This likely came from a read error, as a far larger clone is one base away. The chain carries TRBV28 and TRBJ2-7; the D call may be TRBD1 or TRBD2 (5 bases each). The CDR3 loop spans 13 amino acids. V gave up 6 bases and J gave up 1 base, with 10 bases separating them. Germline CDR1 reads MDHEN; CDR2 reads SYDVKM. CDR3 sequence reads: CASRLRGSYEQYF. CDR3 nucleotide sequence: TGTGCCAGCAGGTTGAGGGGTTCCTACGAGCAGTACTTC.

This clonotype appeared a few times. The junction departs from germline at one end; a sequencing error may be responsible. The gene calls are TRBV4-1 and TRBJ2-7; D remains unclear. Per the germline V gene, CDR1 is MGHRA and CDR2 is YSYEKL. The length of the CDR3 is 18 residues. Written as DNA, the CDR3 is TGCGCCAGCACCCAAGCGCCCCCCGGATTCGGTAGCTCCTACGAGCAGTACTTC. Translating gives CASTQAPPGFGSSYEQYF.

This clonotype has more than one count but fewer than ten. CDR3 loop: CASRRTSVTGELFF. The CDR3 coding sequence is TGTGCCAGCAGAAGGACTAGTGTCACCGGGGAGCTGTTTTTT. The chain recombines TRBV2 with TRBJ2-2, with TRBD2 matching 7 bases. Germline-derived CDR1 and CDR2 are SNHLY and FYNNEI. The CDR3 covers 14 residues. After removal of 6 bases from V and 4 bases from J, the junction contained 5 bases not matched to a gene.

This clonotype was seen a handful of times. The chain recombines TRBV6-1 with TRBJ2-6; D is uncertain. Per germline, CDR1 MNHNS and CDR2 SASEGT. This CDR3 has 14 residues. Trimming left V 7 bases short and J 2 bases short, with 9 bases between. The CDR3 DNA reads TGTGCCAGCACCGCAGTGCCTGGGGCCAACGTCCTGACTTTC. This codes for CASTAVPGANVLTF.

This clonotype was seen only a few times. V is TRBV27 and J is TRBJ2-3; 8 nucleotides line up with TRBD1. Germline-derived CDR1 and CDR2 are MNHEY and SMNVEV (reference sequence). The ends lost 4 bases at V and 5 bases at J; junction bases unmatched: 8. The CDR3 is made up of 15 amino acids. The CDR3 here is CASSYQGAEVDTQYF. The DNA for the CDR3 is TGTGCCAGCAGTTACCAGGGGGCAGAAGTAGATACGCAGTATTTT.

This clonotype was counted at least ten times. CDR3 region: CSVEERDSLAFF. The DNA for the CDR3 is TGCAGCGTTGAAGAGCGGGACAGCTTGGCTTTCTTT. The chain combines TRBV29-1 with TRBJ1-1, with 7 nucleotides matching TRBD1. This CDR3 contains 12 residues. V lost 0 bases to trimming and J lost 11 bases; unmatched junction nucleotides: 6. Per the germline V gene, CDR1 is SQVTM and CDR2 is ANQGSEA.

This chain joins TRBV6-2 or TRBV6-3 and TRBJ2-7, with 8 nucleotides matching TRBD1. With 6 bases clipped from V and 3 bases from J, the junction kept 13 bases outside the gene matches. Germline CDR1 reads MNHEY; CDR2 reads SVGEGT. CDR3 length: 16 amino acids. This CDR3 is CASSMGQVASYYEQYF. The CDR3 nucleotides read TGTGCCAGCAGCATGGGACAGGTCGCTTCCTACTACGAGCAGTACTTC.